One sample yielded the 18 T cell receptor beta chains listed below, sequenced in a study of blood T cells in healthy people across ages. Together with a sample-barcoded 5' primer, a J-beta primer mix was included in a second PCR lasting about 6 to 11 cycles. TCRdb fed the 5' RACE reads into MiXCR, producing one record per CDR3 protein. Among about 970,000 distinct CDR3 sequences listed, about 51% were seen once. The specimen sequenced was blood. The source is a woman aged 55-69 years in good health.

V is TRBV7-8 and J is TRBJ2-2, with 13 nucleotides matching TRBD2. This CDR3 comprises 18 residues. The V gene end was trimmed by 5 bases and the J gene end by 5 bases; junction bases not matched to a gene: 11. CDR1 and CDR2 from the germline V gene are SGHVS and FQNEAQ. CDR3 sequence: CASSPGLAGALWTGELFF. CDR3 nucleotide sequence: TGTGCCAGCAGCCCAGGACTAGCGGGAGCTTTATGGACCGGGGAGCTGTTTTTT.

The gene calls are TRBV5-1 and TRBJ2-3; possible D gene TRBD1, 5 bases. V lost 5 bases, J lost 4 bases, and 17 bases lay in between. The CDR3 extends over 15 amino acids. Germline V gene data show CDR1 as SGHRS and CDR2 as YFSETQ. CDR3 sequence reads: CASRDGQGFADTQYF. The CDR3 nucleotides read TGCGCCAGCAGGGACGGCCAGGGCTTCGCAGATACGCAGTATTTT. Based on the CDR3 plus reference TRBV5-1 and TRBJ2-3, the full variable domain is KAGVTQTPRYLIKTRGQQVTLSCSPISGHRSVSWYQQTPGQGLQFLFEYFSETQRNKGNFPGRFSGRQFSNSRSEMNVSTLELGDSALYLCASRDGQGFADTQYFGPGTRLTVL.

The CDR3 nucleotides read TGCAGTGCAGGGGGGGGGCAGGGGCAGTACAATGAGCAGTTCTTC. Its protein is CSAGGGQGQYNEQFF. V is TRBV20-1 and J is TRBJ2-1; possibly TRBD2 for D (7 bases). This CDR3 comprises 15 residues. CDR1 and CDR2 from the germline V gene are DFQATT and SNEGSKA (reference sequence). Trimming cost V 6 bases and J 4 bases, with 19 bases left between them.

The chain is built from TRBV7-2 and TRBJ1-1; a possible D gene is TRBD1 (6 bases). Deletions cut 5 bases from V and 10 bases from J, with 17 bases between. The CDR3 is 13 residues long. Germline assignment: CDR1 SGHTA and CDR2 FQGNSA. This CDR3 reads CASSTRGGRAAFF. Written as DNA, the CDR3 is TGTGCCAGCAGCACCCGCGGGGGCCGGGCAGCTTTCTTT.

This clonotype was counted a few times. The V and J genes are TRBV3-1 and TRBJ1-5; possible D gene TRBD1, 6 bases. Germline V lookup: CDR1 LGHDT, CDR2 YNNKEL (reference sequence). CDR3 size: 14 residues. V lost 4 bases and J lost 6, with 13 bases in between. The CDR3: CASSLRQAGQPQHF. Written as DNA, the CDR3 is TGTGCCAGCAGCCTCAGACAGGCGGGTCAGCCCCAGCATTTT.

This sequence joins TRBV2 and TRBJ1-2; no firm D call. The CDR3 is 14 residues long. Trimming removed 0 bases from V and 3 bases from J, with 8 bases in between. CDR1 is SNHLY and CDR2 is FYNNEI in the germline V gene. The CDR3 DNA sequence: TGTGCCAGCAGTGAAGCAGGCAACCACTATGGCTACACCTTC. Translating gives CASSEAGNHYGYTF.

The table lists this clonotype with a few counts. A junction boundary mismatches the germline segment, possibly from a read error. V gene TRBV12-3 or TRBV12-4 combines with J gene TRBJ2-7, with 9 bases matching TRBD2. This CDR3 region has 13 residues. For the CDR3, the DNA is TGTGCCAGCAGATTAGCGGGAGTAAACGAGCAGTACTTC. Protein: CASRLAGVNEQYF.

The chain has TRBV11-2 and TRBJ1-2; D is perhaps TRBD1 (5 bases). The V end was cut by 1 base, the J end by 7 bases, with 10 bases between. This CDR3 is built from 13 residues. Germline CDR1 SGHAT, CDR2 FQNNGV. The CDR3 coding sequence is TGTGCCAGCAGCTTAGGCAGGGTCGGTGGCTACACCTTC. Protein sequence: CASSLGRVGGYTF.

This chain links TRBV10-3 with TRBJ2-1; the match to TRBD2 covers 7 bases. CDR3 length equals 15 residues. From germline, CDR1 is ENHRY and CDR2 SYGVKD. J lost 1 base, V lost 6 bases, and 6 bases had no gene match. DNA for the CDR3: TGTGCCATCAGGAACGAACTAGCGTCCTACAATGAGCAGTTCTTC. Amino acid sequence: CAIRNELASYNEQFF.

About this clonotype: A read error may account for a junction end that differs from germline. CDR3 sequence (DNA): TGCAGTGCTAGAGATCCCGTAAGGGTCGAATCACCCCCCCACTTT. Amino acids: CSARDPVRVESPPHF. The V gene is TRBV20-1, the J gene TRBJ1-6; the D is unclear. CDR3 length equals 15 residues. In germline, CDR1 is DFQATT, CDR2 SNEGSKA (reference sequence).

This clonotype was seen a handful of times. The chain employs TRBV20-1 and TRBJ2-7, with D possibly called TRBD1 or TRBD2 (5 bases each). The germline V gene encodes CDR1 DFQATT and CDR2 SNEGSKA (reference sequence). Trimming shortened V by 0 bases and J by 3 bases, and 15 bases separated the two germline ends. This CDR3 region has 15 residues. CDR3 sequence (DNA): TGCAGTGCTAGAGATGGGGGTTATAACTACTACGAGCAGTACTTC. This encodes CSARDGGYNYYEQYF.

This clonotype turned up a few times. The chain employs TRBV12-3 or TRBV12-4 and TRBJ2-1, with D possibly TRBD2 on 5 matching bases. Trimming took 3 bases from V and 6 from J, leaving 18 bases between them. The CDR3 extends over 16 amino acids. The CDR3 coding sequence is TGTGCCAGCAGTTTCGGAACTAGGCGACACCGCAATGAGCAGTTCTTC. Protein product: CASSFGTRRHRNEQFF.

This clonotype was seen a few times. As DNA, the CDR3 is TGTGCCAGCAGTTATGGCGGGGGCGAGCAGTACTTC. Its translation: CASSYGGGEQYF. This sequence joins TRBV6-5 and TRBJ2-7; TRBD2 aligns across 7 bases. The CDR3 loop spans 12 amino acids. Germline values: CDR1 MNHEY, CDR2 SVGAGI. The junction had 2 bases not matched to a gene; V was cut back by 3 bases and J by 6 bases.

This chain links TRBV10-3 with TRBJ1-5; TRBD1 agrees at 7 bases. The CDR3 is 14 amino acids. V lost 6 bases, J lost 4 bases, and 6 bases stayed unmatched. Germline V lookup: CDR1 ENHRY, CDR2 SYGVKD. The CDR3 spells CAISTGVQNQPQHF. CDR3 nucleotides: TGTGCCATCAGCACAGGGGTACAAAATCAGCCCCAGCATTTT.

This chain uses TRBV28 with TRBJ2-5, with 9 bases fitting TRBD2. J lost 5 bases, V lost 3 bases, and 10 bases had no gene match. CDR1 is MDHEN and CDR2 is SYDVKM in the germline V gene. The length of the CDR3 is 16 residues. CDR3 region: CASSFTAGGPRETQYF. The DNA of the CDR3 is TGTGCCAGCAGTTTTACGGCGGGAGGGCCACGGGAGACCCAGTACTTC.

The chain recombines TRBV6-1 with TRBJ2-1, with TRBD2 as a possible D gene (6 bases). This CDR3 has 13 residues. Trimming took off 7 bases at V and 7 bases at J, with 14 bases between the two ends. The V gene's germline CDR1 is MNHNS and CDR2 SASEGT. CDR3 loop: CASNRGTQNEQFF. CDR3 nucleotide sequence: TGTGCCAGCAATCGCGGGACGCAAAATGAGCAGTTCTTC.

The chain employs TRBV4-1 and TRBJ2-4, with 9 nucleotides matching TRBD1. Germline V CDR1 and CDR2: MGHRA, YSYEKL. The CDR3 spans 15 residues. Trimming removed 4 bases from V and 5 bases from J; junction bases left unmatched: 6. The CDR3 protein is CASSLRTGVENIQYF. DNA of the CDR3: TGCGCCAGCAGCCTACGGACAGGGGTGGAAAACATTCAGTACTTC.

There are a few counts of this clonotype. This chain joins TRBV9 and TRBJ2-3; 12 nucleotides match TRBD2. Germline V gives CDR1 SGDLS, CDR2 YYNGEE. V lost 3 bases to trimming and J lost 4 bases; unmatched junction nucleotides: 6. The CDR3 runs 16 residues. The CDR3 region is CASSEILAGGSDTQYF. CDR3 nucleotides: TGTGCCAGCAGCGAAATACTAGCGGGAGGTTCAGATACGCAGTATTTT.